This T cell receptor beta chain was sequenced in a study of OX40 agonist ivuxolimab in advanced cancers. Regarding the study as a whole: At doses 0.1 to 3.0 mg/kg, CD4+ and CD8+ clones expanded. Low normalized T-cell clonal expansion also characterized some of the nonresponders.

Profiling relied on immunoSEQ multiplex PCR, and the TCRdb table lists in-frame clones only, not all of them. This table has about 66,000 clones, roughly nine tenths appearing once. This CDR3 is 16 amino acids long. Germline values: CDR1 SGHAT, CDR2 FQDESV (reference sequence). Trimming removed 5 bases at V and 0 bases at J, with 16 bases between. As concerns this clone: As yet, its antigen is unknown.

This chain uses TRBV11-1 with TRBJ2-5; D gene unclear. The receptor comes from an adult with an advanced solid tumor such as melanoma, head and neck, liver or kidney cancer. Sequenced here: CD4+ or CD8+ T cells sorted from blood, sampled in a trial of the OX40 agonist ivuxolimab. The CDR3 sequence: CASSLTGGMYQETQYF. The DNA of the CDR3 is TGTGCCAGCAGCCTCACCGGCGGAATGTACCAAGAGACCCAGTACTTC. The full variable domain, with the rest looked up from reference TRBV11-1 and TRBJ2-5, is EAEVAQSPRYKITEKSQAVAFWCDPISGHATLYWYRQILGQGPELLVQFQDESVVDDSQLPKDRFSAERLKGVDSTLKIQPAELGDSAMYLCASSLTGGMYQETQYFGPGTRLLVL.